The 24 T cell receptor beta chains below were found in one sample sequenced in a study of human T cells and chemical hapten exposure (dated by TCRdb to the early 2020s). Libraries were prepared through RACE. Sequencing took place on a NextSeq 500. TCRdb trimmed the raw reads at Q25, called clones with MiXCR and kept productive beta chains. Rows with a matching CDR3 protein are joined into one entry that keeps the most common DNA and genes. Across this sample there are more than 65,000 distinct CDR3 sequences, with approximately 10% seen only once. About 1.5% of the sample comes from the top ten. According to the study, the label for this sample's time point signals: patch test 1, 2 weeks after DPC sensitization. Read against the paper, the sample's treatment or condition label means: therapeutic diphenylcyclopropenone sensitization with weekly scalp DPC. The sample was whole blood, taken in connection with sensitization to the hapten diphenylcyclopropenone (DPC). The receptors here all came from a woman between 45 and 60 years old with alopecia areata. Some clones in this sample may be carry-over from other donors' samples.

This clonotype was counted a few times. The chain carries TRBV10-1 and TRBJ2-5, with TRBD2 identical over 9 bases. The germline V gene encodes CDR1 WNHNN and CDR2 SYGVQD (reference sequence). V shed 7 bases, J shed 2 bases, and the junction held 8 bases outside the gene matches. This CDR3 contains 15 residues. The CDR3 here is CASTGSGRPQETQYF. The CDR3 DNA reads TGCGCCAGCACAGGAAGCGGGAGGCCTCAAGAGACCCAGTACTTC.

The sample holds a few counts of this clonotype. The chain links TRBV11-1 to TRBJ2-1, with D maybe TRBD2 (6 bases). V lost 5 bases to trimming and J lost 8 bases, with 16 bases between them. Germline CDR1 SGHAT, CDR2 FQDESV (reference sequence). The CDR3 is made up of 14 amino acids. As DNA, the CDR3 is TGTGCCAGCAGCCCAAGTCCTGTAGCGGATGAGCAGTTCTTC. Encoded protein: CASSPSPVADEQFF.

This clonotype was observed a handful of times. CDR3 sequence: CASGPDTLRAGYTF. In nucleotides, the CDR3 is TGTGCCAGCGGCCCGGACACGCTCAGGGCTGGCTACACCTTC. This chain links TRBV7-9 with TRBJ1-2; possible D gene TRBD1, 5 bases. This CDR3 comprises 14 residues. V was shortened by 8 bases and J by 7 bases, with 20 bases between the two germline ends. Germline V gene sequence: CDR1 SEHNR, CDR2 FQNEAQ (reference sequence). The full variable domain, in which reference TRBV7-9 and TRBJ1-2 provide the parts outside the CDR3, is DTGVSQNPRHKITKRGQNVTFRCDPISEHNRLYWYRQTLGQGPEFLTYFQNEAQLEKSRLLSDRFSAERPKGSFSTLEIQRTEQGDSAMYLCASGPDTLRAGYTFGSGTRLTVV.

This clonotype was recorded at least ten times. CDR3 DNA sequence: TGTGCCAGCAGTGGAGCCTACTCTTCCTACAATGAGCAGTTCTTC. Protein sequence: CASSGAYSSYNEQFF. This chain links TRBV7-6 with TRBJ2-1, with no clear D. The CDR3 has 15 residues. The V gene lost 6 bases and the J gene lost 1 base, with 13 bases spanning the gap. Germline V CDR1 and CDR2: SGHVS, FNYEAQ. Based on the CDR3 plus reference TRBV7-6 and TRBJ2-1, the full variable domain is GAGVSQSPRYKVTKRGQDVALRCDPISGHVSLYWYRQALGQGPEFLTYFNYEAQQDKSGLPNDRFSAERPEGSISTLTIQRTEQRDSAMYRCASSGAYSSYNEQFFGPGTRLTVL.

This clonotype has only a few counts. The rearrangement links TRBV7-6 to TRBJ1-5, with D uncertain. V lost 5 bases and J 1 base, leaving 12 bases between the germline ends. CDR1 SGHVS and CDR2 FNYEAQ come from the germline V gene. This CDR3 region has 15 residues. The DNA of the CDR3 is TGTGCCAGCAGCCCAGAGGCAGGAAGCAATCAGCCCCAGCATTTT. The encoded protein is CASSPEAGSNQPQHF.

CDR3 bases: TGTGCCAGCTCACCATCCAGCGGAGAAGAGACCCAGTACTTC. Encoded protein: CASSPSSGEETQYF. This chain joins TRBV18 and TRBJ2-5, with D tentatively TRBD2 (5 bases). With 2 bases removed from V and 3 bases from J, the gap between germline ends came to 10 bases. Germline loops: CDR1 KGHSH, CDR2 LQKENI. The CDR3 runs 14 residues.

The CDR3, as DNA: TGTGCCTGGAGCTCGGGGGGTGAAGCTTTCTTT. Its protein product is CAWSSGGEAFF. The chain is built from TRBV30 and TRBJ1-1; possible D gene TRBD1, 5 bases. Germline-derived CDR1 and CDR2 are GTSNPN and SVGIG (reference sequence). CDR3 length equals 11 residues. The ends were cut back, 3 bases at V and 7 bases at J, with 9 bases in the middle.

This clonotype was recorded a few times. The chain combines TRBV29-1 with TRBJ2-5, with D possibly matching TRBD1 (6 bases). The CDR3 consists of 13 residues. Trimming stripped 6 bases from V and 3 bases from J, with 14 bases between. Germline CDR1 and CDR2: SQVTM and ANQGSEA. This CDR3 reads CSVGGGPKETQYF. The CDR3 bases are TGCAGCGTGGGTGGGGGCCCTAAAGAGACCCAGTACTTC.

This clonotype appeared many times. Here the CDR3 reads CASSPRLASGTSRDTQYF. CDR3 DNA: TGTGCCAGCAGTCCCCGGTTGGCTAGCGGGACTTCAAGAGATACGCAGTATTTT. The chain employs TRBV6-5 and TRBJ2-3, with 9 positions matching TRBD2. Germline CDR1 reads MNHEY; CDR2 reads SVGAGI. Unmatched junction bases numbered 17, after V lost 5 bases and J lost 5 bases. The CDR3 covers 18 residues.

This clonotype was seen at least ten times. This chain joins TRBV7-2 and TRBJ1-5; D is possibly TRBD1 (6 bases). V was shortened by 5 bases and J by 7 bases, with 12 bases between the two germline ends. CDR1 is SGHTA, CDR2 FQGNSA, per germline. The CDR3 runs 13 residues. CDR3 sequence: CASSLRGTQPQHF. The CDR3 DNA reads as TGTGCCAGCAGCCTAAGGGGGACCCAGCCCCAGCATTTT.

The J gene is TRBJ2-3, the V gene TRBV3-1, with a possible D match to TRBD2 (6 bases). The V gene's germline CDR1 is LGHDT and CDR2 YNNKEL (reference sequence). V shed 6 bases and J shed 1 base, with 8 bases lying between them. The CDR3 covers 13 residues. The CDR3 is CASRTGGTDTQYF. The CDR3 coding sequence is TGTGCCAGCAGGACGGGGGGCACAGATACGCAGTATTTT.

This clonotype was detected only a few times. This rearrangement joins TRBV3-1 to TRBJ2-1, with TRBD2 identical over 12 bases. Germline loops: CDR1 LGHDT, CDR2 YNNKEL (reference sequence). The CDR3 spans 17 residues. J was trimmed by 7 bases and V by 1 base; bases with no gene match: 8. CDR3 residues: CASSQATSGRRGNEQFF. In DNA, the CDR3 is TGTGCCAGCAGCCAAGCTACTAGCGGGAGGAGGGGTAATGAGCAGTTCTTC.

In this sample, this clonotype turned up a few times. The J gene is TRBJ2-3, the V gene TRBV7-2; D assignment may be TRBD1 or TRBD2 (5 bases each). The CDR3 length is 15 residues. Trimming took 8 bases from V and 0 from J, leaving 15 bases between them. The germline CDR1 and CDR2 sequences are SGHTA and FQGNSA. The DNA for the CDR3 is TGTGCCAGCCTGACAGACTACTCTAGCACAGATACGCAGTATTTT. Encoded protein: CASLTDYSSTDTQYF.

This clonotype was recorded a few times. The rearrangement uses TRBV10-1 and TRBJ2-5, with D perhaps given as TRBD1 or TRBD2 (6 bases each). Looked up from germline, CDR1 is WNHNN and CDR2 is SYGVQD (reference sequence). The ends were cut back, 3 bases at V and 1 base at J, with 9 bases in the middle. The CDR3 totals 14 residues. CDR3 residues: CASSESGAQETQYF. CDR3 bases: TGCGCCAGCAGTGAATCGGGGGCCCAAGAGACCCAGTACTTC.

This clonotype was seen a few times. V usage is TRBV6-2 or TRBV6-3 and J usage is TRBJ2-3; D gene ambiguous. The ends were cut back, 2 bases at V and 3 bases at J, with 12 bases in the middle. CDR3 length: 15 amino acids. Germline loops: CDR1 MNHEY, CDR2 SVGEGT. CDR3 sequence: CASSYLTSRTDTQYF. The CDR3 DNA is TGTGCCAGCAGTTACCTCACCTCTAGGACAGATACGCAGTATTTT.

This clonotype occurred a few times. The chain combines TRBV13 with TRBJ2-1; 9 nucleotides agree with TRBD1. This CDR3 contains 15 residues. In germline, CDR1 is PRHDT, CDR2 FYEKMQ (reference sequence). J lost 6 bases, V lost 4 bases, and 7 bases had no gene match. The DNA of the CDR3 is TGTGCCAGCAGCTCGACAGGGGGAATGGTCAATGAGCAGTTCTTC. Its translation is CASSSTGGMVNEQFF.

The chain carries TRBV19 and TRBJ1-5, with 7 bases lining up with TRBD1. The germline V gene encodes CDR1 LNHDA and CDR2 SQIVND (reference sequence). V was pared by 2 bases and J by 9 bases, with 7 bases of the junction left unmatched. The CDR3 is 14 amino acids. In nucleotides, the CDR3 is TGTGCCAGTAGTATAACAGGGGAGCGGCGGCCCCAGCATTTT. Translation gives CASSITGERRPQHF. The variable domain in full, completed from reference TRBV19 and TRBJ1-5, reads DGGITQSPKYLFRKEGQNVTLSCEQNLNHDAMYWYRQDPGQGLRLIYYSQIVNDFQKGDIAEGYSVSREKKESFPLTVTSAQKNPTAFYLCASSITGERRPQHFGDGTRLSIL.

This clonotype has at least ten counts. The J gene is TRBJ2-1, the V gene TRBV18; 7 nucleotides match TRBD1. This CDR3 spans 15 amino acids. CDR1 is KGHSH, CDR2 LQKENI, per germline. The V gene end was trimmed by 6 bases and the J gene end by 0 bases; junction bases not matched to a gene: 5. The CDR3 sequence: CASSKTGSSYNEQFF. CDR3 nucleotide sequence: TGTGCCAGCTCCAAGACAGGGAGCTCCTACAATGAGCAGTTCTTC.

V is TRBV4-2 and J is TRBJ2-1; 15 bases are a match to TRBD2. V lost 5 bases, J lost 3 bases, and 17 bases stayed unmatched. The CDR3 has 21 amino acids. Germline assignment: CDR1 LGHNA and CDR2 YNFKEQ. DNA for the CDR3: TGTGCCAGCAGCAGCATCGGACAGGGAGGACTAGCGGGAGGGTACTACAATGAGCAGTTCTTC. It specifies CASSSIGQGGLAGGYYNEQFF.

V and J are TRBV11-3 and TRBJ2-1; D might be TRBD1 or TRBD2, each matching 5 bases. Trimming pared 1 base from V and 5 bases from J, leaving 15 bases between. Per germline, CDR1 SGHNT and CDR2 YENEEA. The CDR3 length is 16 residues. The CDR3 reads CASSLAWDPTNNEQFF. DNA of the CDR3: TGTGCCAGCAGCTTAGCATGGGACCCCACTAACAATGAGCAGTTCTTC.

This clonotype came up a few times. This chain links TRBV5-4 with TRBJ2-4; D might be TRBD1 (6 bases). Trimming removed 0 bases from V and 3 bases from J, with 13 bases in between. The germline gives CDR1 SGHNT, CDR2 YYREEE (reference sequence). The CDR3 consists of 16 residues. DNA for the CDR3: TGTGCCAGCAGCTTGGCGACAGGAATGGACAAAAACATTCAGTACTTC. Its protein product is CASSLATGMDKNIQYF.

This clonotype was found a few times. V and J are TRBV7-9 and TRBJ2-3; D perhaps matches TRBD2 (6 bases). V dropped 6 bases and J dropped 0 bases, with 13 bases sitting between them. CDR1 and CDR2 from the germline V gene are SEHNR and FQNEAQ (reference sequence). The CDR3 covers 15 residues. CDR3 protein: CASSAMGGSTDTQYF. DNA of the CDR3: TGTGCCAGCAGTGCTATGGGGGGAAGCACAGATACGCAGTATTTT.

This chain's CDR3 is CASSEQEENTEAFF. The DNA of the CDR3 is TGTGCCAGCAGTGAACAGGAGGAGAACACTGAAGCTTTCTTT. The genes are TRBV6-1 and TRBJ1-1; D is unresolved. CDR1 is MNHNS and CDR2 is SASEGT in the germline V gene. V gave up 2 bases and J gave up 1 base, with 8 bases separating them. CDR3 length: 14 amino acids.

A few counts support this clonotype. The rearrangement joins TRBV25-1 to TRBJ1-5; TRBD1 matches 9 bases. CDR1 is MGHDK and CDR2 is SYGVNS in the germline V gene. The CDR3 loop spans 18 amino acids. V was clipped by 3 bases and J by 7 bases; unmatched bases: 16. The CDR3 DNA sequence: TGTGCCAGCAGTGACCTCCGCTTGGACAGGGGAGGGGACCAGCCCCAGCATTTT. It codes for CASSDLRLDRGGDQPQHF.